Sequencing of this T cell receptor beta chain was carried out in a study of identical twins. Findings of the study overall: One should note that invariant MAIT and iNKT cells could partly confound zero-insertion analyses. Fewer insertions marked abundant cord blood beta clonotypes; young adult naive trended weakly, memory not at all.

The CDR3 has 14 amino acids. Germline lookup yields CDR1 LGHDT and CDR2 YNNKEL (reference sequence). V shed 1 base and J shed 0 bases, with 6 bases lying between them. TCRdb re-analysed the 5' RACE reads in MiXCR, keeping a single row per CDR3 protein. The sample consists of 540,000 or so distinct CDR3 sequences, 20% to 25% of them appearing once. The sample holds a few counts of this clonotype. Its antigen is unknown. In addition, the sample was reused for a study of yellow fever vaccine responses in identical twins. This second report adds: Reportedly, the T cell response mounted by twins to vaccine seemed partly convergent, partly personalized.

The sequencing input was CD4+ T cells sorted from blood. The genes are TRBV3-1 and TRBJ1-2, with TRBD1 as a possible D gene (5 bases). The TCR sequence derives from a young woman in good health. The CDR3 protein is CASSQGGANYGYTF. CDR3 DNA: TGTGCCAGCAGCCAAGGAGGGGCTAACTATGGCTACACCTTC.